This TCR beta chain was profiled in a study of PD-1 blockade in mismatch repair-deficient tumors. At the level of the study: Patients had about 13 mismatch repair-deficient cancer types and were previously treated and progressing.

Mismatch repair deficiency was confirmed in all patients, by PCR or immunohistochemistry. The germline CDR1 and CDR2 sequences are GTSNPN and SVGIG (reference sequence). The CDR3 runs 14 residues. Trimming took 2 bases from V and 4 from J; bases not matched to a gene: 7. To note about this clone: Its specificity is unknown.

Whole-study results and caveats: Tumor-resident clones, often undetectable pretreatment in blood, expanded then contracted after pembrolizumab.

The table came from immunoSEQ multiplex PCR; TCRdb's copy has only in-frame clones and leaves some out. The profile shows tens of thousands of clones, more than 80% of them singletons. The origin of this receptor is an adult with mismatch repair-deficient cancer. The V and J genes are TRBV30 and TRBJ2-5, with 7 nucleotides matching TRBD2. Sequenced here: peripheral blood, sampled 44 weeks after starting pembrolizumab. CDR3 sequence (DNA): TGTGCCTGGAGTCCCCTACCGGGAGGAGAGACCCAGTACTTC. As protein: CAWSPLPGGETQYF.